The 18 T cell receptor beta chains reported below all come from one sample, sequenced in a study of cytomegalovirus exposure and HLA in healthy donors. Assay: immunoSEQ multiplex PCR; the TCRdb copy retains only in-frame clones and omits some. The profile shows approximately 190,000 clones, approximately 82% of them singletons. The sequenced sample was PBMCs. Receptors were obtained from a woman under 40 in good health and CMV-seropositive.

V and J are TRBV5-1 and TRBJ2-2, with 7 positions matching TRBD1. V dropped 0 bases and J dropped 7; count of bases not matched to a gene: 12. The length of the CDR3 is 17 residues. The germline V gene encodes CDR1 SGHRS and CDR2 YFSETQ. CDR3 coding DNA: TGCGCCAGCAGCTTGGAAGTCTCCGACAGGGCGGGCGGGGAGCTGTTTTTT. Its protein is CASSLEVSDRAGGELFF. The full variable domain, completed using reference TRBV5-1 and TRBJ2-2, is KAGVTQTPRYLIKTRGQQVTLSCSPISGHRSVSWYQQTPGQGLQFLFEYFSETQRNKGNFPGRFSGRQFSNSRSEMNVSTLELGDSALYLCASSLEVSDRAGGELFFGEGSRLTVL.

This clone was seen more than once but under ten times. The chain uses TRBV6-5 and TRBJ1-4, with TRBD1 matching over 7 bases. Trimming cost V 6 bases and J 7 bases; bases outside gene matches: 8. The CDR3 contains 14 residues. Per the germline V gene, CDR1 is MNHEY and CDR2 is SVGAGI. The CDR3 DNA is TGTGCCAGCAGGAGACAGGGATGGGGTGAAAAACTGTTTTTT. Translation gives CASRRQGWGEKLFF.

The V gene is TRBV5-6, the J gene TRBJ2-7; 10 nucleotides match TRBD1. CDR1 is SGHDT and CDR2 is YYEEEE in the germline V gene. Germline trimming cut 5 bases from V and 4 bases from J; bases unmatched to any gene: 12. This CDR3 has 16 amino acids. The CDR3 reads CASRKRDRGIQYEQYF. The CDR3 DNA reads TGTGCCAGCAGAAAAAGGGACAGGGGCATCCAATACGAGCAGTACTTC.

This sequence joins TRBV27 and TRBJ2-3; 10 positions match TRBD2. Unmatched junction bases numbered 4, after V lost 4 bases and J lost 0 bases. The CDR3 is 16 residues long. Germline assignment: CDR1 MNHEY and CDR2 SMNVEV (reference sequence). CDR3 region: CASSSLAGGSTDTQYF. The DNA of the CDR3 is TGTGCCAGCAGTTCCTTAGCGGGAGGCAGCACAGATACGCAGTATTTT.

The rearrangement uses TRBV29-1 and TRBJ1-5; 9 nucleotides line up with TRBD1. V trimming: 6 bases; J trimming: 7 bases; junction bases outside the gene matches: 7. Germline-derived CDR1 and CDR2 are SQVTM and ANQGSEA. This CDR3 comprises 13 residues. Here the CDR3 DNA reads TGCAGCGTGCGGACAGGGGAGGGACAGCCCCAGCATTTT. This codes for CSVRTGEGQPQHF.

The chain couples TRBV7-9 to TRBJ2-7; D is possibly TRBD2 (6 bases). V shed 4 bases and J shed 3 bases, with 16 bases lying between them. Germline V CDR1 and CDR2: SEHNR, FQNEAQ (reference sequence). CDR3 size: 15 residues. CDR3 sequence reads: CASSSSGLPNYEQYF. CDR3 nucleotide sequence: TGTGCCAGCAGCTCCTCGGGACTTCCTAACTACGAGCAGTACTTC. Using reference TRBV7-9 and TRBJ2-7 for the parts outside the CDR3, the full variable domain is DTGVSQNPRHKITKRGQNVTFRCDPISEHNRLYWYRQTLGQGPEFLTYFQNEAQLEKSRLLSDRFSAERPKGSFSTLEIQRTEQGDSAMYLCASSSSGLPNYEQYFGPGTRLTVT.

This clone has only a few counts. This sequence joins TRBV6-5 and TRBJ1-2, with TRBD1 as a possible D gene (6 bases). The CDR3 spans 14 residues. Germline assignment: CDR1 MNHEY and CDR2 SVGAGI. Trimming took off 5 bases at V and 4 bases at J, with 14 bases between the two ends. The chain's CDR3 is CASSEQGLLYGYTF. The CDR3 region has the DNA TGTGCCAGCAGTGAACAGGGCCTCCTCTATGGCTACACCTTC.

The rearrangement joins TRBV14 to TRBJ2-1, with D uncertain. V dropped 6 bases and J dropped 7 bases, with 7 bases sitting between them. In germline, CDR1 is SGHDN, CDR2 FVKESK. The CDR3 covers 11 residues. CDR3 DNA: TGTGCCAGCAGTTCTAAAAATGAGCAGTTCTTC. This translates into CASSSKNEQFF.

This chain joins TRBV27 and TRBJ2-2, with D possibly TRBD1 on 6 matching bases. This CDR3 has 16 amino acids. CDR1 is MNHEY, CDR2 SMNVEV, per germline (reference sequence). V was trimmed by 3 bases and J by 0 bases, leaving 11 bases between them. CDR3 residues: CASSFLGQPNTGELFF. For the CDR3, the DNA is TGTGCCAGCAGTTTTCTCGGACAGCCGAACACCGGGGAGCTGTTTTTT.

The chain recombines TRBV29-1 with TRBJ1-1, with 7 bases fitting TRBD1. Per germline, CDR1 SQVTM and CDR2 ANQGSEA. After removal of 6 bases from V and 2 bases from J, the junction contained 3 bases not matched to a gene. The CDR3 spans 12 residues. CDR3 sequence (DNA): TGCAGCGTGGGGGACAGTAACACTGAAGCTTTCTTT. Protein: CSVGDSNTEAFF. Full variable domain (missing parts from reference TRBV29-1 and TRBJ1-1): SAVISQKPSRDICQRGTSLTIQCQVDSQVTMMFWYRQQPGQSLTLIATANQGSEATYESGFVIDKFPISRPNLTFSTLTVSNMSPEDSSIYLCSVGDSNTEAFFGQGTRLTVV.

The chain joins TRBV7-8 to TRBJ2-7, with D unclear. The germline V and J ends were trimmed by 0 bases and 1 base, with 16 bases remaining between them. The CDR3 has 17 residues. Germline CDR1 reads SGHVS; CDR2 reads FQNEAQ. The CDR3 DNA reads as TGTGCCAGCAGCTTAGCGGTGATTGGGCAGGCGTCCTACGAGCAGTACTTC. Its protein product is CASSLAVIGQASYEQYF.

The chain recombines TRBV12-5 with TRBJ2-7, with D possibly being TRBD1 (6 bases). Per the germline V gene, CDR1 is LGHNT and CDR2 is FRNRAP. This CDR3 has 15 amino acids. The V end was cut by 6 bases, the J end by 2 bases, with 17 bases between. The chain's CDR3 is CASGKPGQDTYEQYF. The CDR3 nucleotides are TGTGCTAGTGGCAAACCGGGACAAGACACCTACGAGCAGTACTTC.

This sequence joins TRBV30 and TRBJ1-1; the D is unclear. CDR1 and CDR2 from the germline V gene are GTSNPN and SVGIG (reference sequence). The CDR3 contains 12 residues. Trimming left V 1 base short and J 1 base short, with 4 bases between. CDR3 loop: CAWSARNTEAFF. In DNA form, the CDR3 reads TGTGCCTGGAGTGCCAGGAACACTGAAGCTTTCTTT.

This clone was found once. The chain couples TRBV5-5 to TRBJ2-1, with 10 bases matching TRBD1. This CDR3 contains 16 residues. Unmatched junction bases numbered 10, after V lost 1 base and J lost 9 bases. CDR1 and CDR2 from the germline V gene are SGHKS and YYEKEE (reference sequence). The CDR3 DNA is TGTGCCAGCAGCTTGAGAGGGGACAGGGGTGGCCGTGAGCAGTTCTTC. This translates into CASSLRGDRGGREQFF.

This chain connects TRBV5-1 to TRBJ1-4, with unresolved D. The ends were cut back, 0 bases at V and 4 bases at J, with 7 bases in the middle. The length of the CDR3 is 14 residues. Germline V CDR1 and CDR2: SGHRS, YFSETQ. CDR3: CASSLVGLNEKLFF. The CDR3 DNA is TGCGCCAGCAGCTTGGTGGGCCTTAATGAAAAACTGTTTTTT.

V usage is TRBV29-1 and J usage is TRBJ2-7; 13 bases align to TRBD2. In germline, CDR1 is SQVTM, CDR2 ANQGSEA. CDR3 size: 15 residues. V trimming: 6 bases; J trimming: 6 bases; junction bases outside the gene matches: 11. The CDR3 reads CSVQITRLAGGEQYF. The CDR3 region has the DNA TGCAGCGTCCAAATCACTCGACTAGCGGGAGGCGAGCAGTACTTC.

In this sample, this clone turned up a few times. The chain uses TRBV5-1 and TRBJ2-1; D gene ambiguous. Trimming removed 1 base from V and 0 bases from J, with 11 bases in between. The CDR3 sequence is 16 residues long. CDR1 SGHRS and CDR2 YFSETQ come from the germline V gene. As DNA, the CDR3 is TGCGCCAGCAGCTTGAGGCAGACAAGCTCCTACAATGAGCAGTTCTTC. Its protein is CASSLRQTSSYNEQFF. The full variable domain, with the rest looked up from reference TRBV5-1 and TRBJ2-1, is KAGVTQTPRYLIKTRGQQVTLSCSPISGHRSVSWYQQTPGQGLQFLFEYFSETQRNKGNFPGRFSGRQFSNSRSEMNVSTLELGDSALYLCASSLRQTSSYNEQFFGPGTRLTVL.

This chain joins TRBV19 and TRBJ2-7; TRBD1 matches at 10 bases. Germline CDR1 and CDR2: LNHDA and SQIVND (reference sequence). V shed 1 base, J shed 6 bases, and the junction held 6 bases outside the gene matches. This CDR3 has 15 residues. The CDR3 region is CASSIGQGAFAEQYF. The DNA for the CDR3 is TGTGCCAGTAGTATAGGACAGGGGGCTTTTGCCGAGCAGTACTTC.